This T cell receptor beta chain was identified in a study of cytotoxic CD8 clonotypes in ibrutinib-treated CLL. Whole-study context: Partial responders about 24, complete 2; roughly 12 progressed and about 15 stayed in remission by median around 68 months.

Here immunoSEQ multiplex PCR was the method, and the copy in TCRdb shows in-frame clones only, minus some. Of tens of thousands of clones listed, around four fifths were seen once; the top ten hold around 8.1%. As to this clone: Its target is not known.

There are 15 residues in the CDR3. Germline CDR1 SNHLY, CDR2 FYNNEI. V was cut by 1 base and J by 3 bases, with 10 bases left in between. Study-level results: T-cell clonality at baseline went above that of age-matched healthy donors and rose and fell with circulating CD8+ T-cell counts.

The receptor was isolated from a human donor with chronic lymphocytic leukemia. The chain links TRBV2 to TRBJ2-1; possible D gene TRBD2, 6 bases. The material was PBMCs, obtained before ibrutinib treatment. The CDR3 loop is CASSEVAEGYNEQFF. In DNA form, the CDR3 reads TGTGCCAGCAGTGAAGTAGCGGAGGGCTACAATGAGCAGTTCTTC.